These 32 T cell receptor beta chains were sequenced from one sample in a study of cytomegalovirus exposure and HLA in healthy donors. The primer mix had 60 Vbeta and 13 Jbeta primers. The data were produced by immunoSEQ multiplex PCR, yet TCRdb's version contains in-frame clones alone and is incomplete. This sample has around 120,000 clones, with approximately 80% found just once. The source material was PBMCs. The receptor source for this set is a girl aged 2-9 years in good health and CMV-seronegative.

J is TRBJ1-2 and V is TRBV5-1; weak D call: TRBD1 (6 bases). This CDR3 spans 13 amino acids. V was cut by 3 bases and J by 6 bases, with 12 bases left in between. Germline V CDR1 and CDR2: SGHRS, YFSETQ. The CDR3 spells CASSSGTTDGYTF. The CDR3 region has the DNA TGCGCCAGCAGCTCCGGGACAACCGATGGCTACACCTTC.

The V call is TRBV14, the J call TRBJ2-3, with 10 nucleotides matching TRBD2. The junction had 10 bases not matched to a gene; V was cut back by 1 base and J by 6 bases. The CDR3 length is 17 residues. The V gene's germline CDR1 is SGHDN and CDR2 FVKESK. The CDR3 sequence: CASSQVRTSGGADTQYF. The CDR3, as DNA: TGTGCCAGCAGCCAAGTTCGGACTAGCGGTGGGGCGGATACGCAGTATTTT.

The sample holds a few counts of this clone. The gene calls are TRBV2 and TRBJ1-4, with TRBD1 matching over 7 bases. The CDR3 runs 14 residues. CDR1 and CDR2 (germline): SNHLY, FYNNEI. Losses at the gene ends were 4 bases for V and 3 bases for J; bases not matched to a gene: 2. In nucleotides, the CDR3 is TGTGCCAGCAGTGCCGGGACAGCTAATGAAAAACTGTTTTTT. Translated, it gives CASSAGTANEKLFF.

This chain uses TRBV27 with TRBJ2-1; weak D call: TRBD2 (7 bases). Germline loops: CDR1 MNHEY, CDR2 SMNVEV (reference sequence). V was pared by 6 bases and J by 9 bases, with 21 bases between. This CDR3 comprises 15 residues. CDR3 sequence reads: CASRSSQRGGGEQFF. CDR3 sequence (DNA): TGTGCCAGCAGGTCCTCTCAAAGGGGGGGCGGTGAGCAGTTCTTC.

The chain links TRBV7-9 to TRBJ1-5, with unresolved D. The CDR3 has 14 amino acids. Germline V lookup: CDR1 SEHNR, CDR2 FQNEAQ (reference sequence). The V gene lost 3 bases and the J gene lost 0 bases, with 6 bases spanning the gap. CDR3 bases: TGTGCCAGCAGCTTGGCAGATAGCAATCAGCCCCAGCATTTT. The encoded protein is CASSLADSNQPQHF.

This rearrangement joins TRBV30 to TRBJ2-3; tentatively, D is TRBD1 (6 bases). The V end was cut by 4 bases, the J end by 2 bases, with 10 bases between. Germline loops: CDR1 GTSNPN, CDR2 SVGIG (reference sequence). The CDR3 has 13 amino acids. The CDR3 sequence is CAWIGQTTDTQYF. The CDR3, as DNA: TGTGCCTGGATCGGACAGACCACAGATACGCAGTATTTT.

In this sample, this clone turned up once. V usage is TRBV15 and J usage is TRBJ2-7, with 10 bases matching TRBD2. V gave up 0 bases and J gave up 0 bases; unmatched junction bases: 11. The CDR3 sequence is 19 residues long. Germline CDR1 and CDR2: LNHNV and YYDKDF (reference sequence). The CDR3, as DNA: TGTGCCACCAGCAGAGACCGGGGGCTAGCGGGAGTTGCCTCCTACGAGCAGTACTTC. Translating it yields CATSRDRGLAGVASYEQYF.

The J gene is TRBJ2-7, the V gene TRBV5-4; TRBD2 might be the D (6 bases). V was pared by 0 bases and J by 3 bases, with 10 bases between. Germline values: CDR1 SGHNT, CDR2 YYREEE (reference sequence). The CDR3 has 14 amino acids. CDR3: CASSLEPSDYEQYF. Here the CDR3 DNA reads TGTGCCAGCAGCTTGGAGCCTAGCGACTACGAGCAGTACTTC.

V is TRBV15 and J is TRBJ2-1; 13 positions match TRBD2. CDR1 is LNHNV and CDR2 is YYDKDF in the germline V gene (reference sequence). The CDR3 has 17 amino acids. The V gene end was trimmed by 3 bases and the J gene end by 10 bases; junction bases not matched to a gene: 12. This CDR3 reads CATSSVGLGTSGTEQFF. In DNA, the CDR3 is TGTGCCACCAGCAGTGTGGGACTCGGGACTAGCGGGACCGAGCAGTTCTTC.

The J gene is TRBJ1-1, the V gene TRBV7-2; D uncertain. V was shortened by 1 base and J by 1 base, with 7 bases between the two germline ends. The CDR3 spans 14 residues. The V gene's germline CDR1 is SGHTA and CDR2 FQGNSA. In DNA form, the CDR3 reads TGTGCCAGCAGCTTAGGTCCAGGGAACACTGAAGCTTTCTTT. This sequence encodes CASSLGPGNTEAFF.

The chain links TRBV4-2 to TRBJ2-2; 8 bases are a match to TRBD2. CDR1 LGHNA and CDR2 YNFKEQ come from the germline V gene. With V trimmed by 4 bases and J by 5 bases, 6 bases remained unmatched. CDR3 size: 15 residues. The CDR3 DNA sequence: TGTGCCAGCAGCCCTGTCGCGGGAGGAACCGGGGAGCTGTTTTTT. Translating it yields CASSPVAGGTGELFF.

CDR3 loop: CASSLARGYSGTYEQYF. DNA of the CDR3: TGTGCCAGCAGCTTGGCCCGTGGGTACTCGGGAACCTACGAGCAGTACTTC. The chain links TRBV5-4 to TRBJ2-7; possible D gene TRBD2, 5 bases. Between the trimmed V and J ends, which lost 0 bases and 2 bases, there was a span of 18 bases. This CDR3 contains 17 residues. Germline loops: CDR1 SGHNT, CDR2 YYREEE (reference sequence).

The chain recombines TRBV7-9 with TRBJ1-1; D might be TRBD1 (5 bases). Trimming cost V 5 bases and J 3 bases, with 22 bases left between them. The CDR3 is 17 amino acids. CDR1 and CDR2 from the germline V gene are SEHNR and FQNEAQ (reference sequence). The CDR3 region is CASSALLVRDWDTEAFF. In nucleotides, the CDR3 is TGTGCCAGCAGCGCGTTGTTGGTCAGGGATTGGGACACTGAAGCTTTCTTT.

The CDR3 here is CASSIRQSYEQYF. The CDR3 bases are TGTGCCAGTAGTATCAGACAGAGCTACGAGCAGTACTTC. The chain employs TRBV19 and TRBJ2-7; a weak D match, TRBD1 (5 bases). This CDR3 has 13 amino acids. The V gene lost 3 bases and the J gene lost 3 bases, with 9 bases spanning the gap. Germline loops: CDR1 LNHDA, CDR2 SQIVND (reference sequence).

The V gene is TRBV29-1, the J gene TRBJ2-5; tentative D call: TRBD1 (6 bases). Trimming took 4 bases from V and 5 from J, leaving 11 bases between them. From germline, CDR1 is SQVTM and CDR2 ANQGSEA. The CDR3 contains 12 residues. In DNA form, the CDR3 reads TGCAGCGTTGGGTACAGGGCGGAGACCCAGTACTTC. Protein product: CSVGYRAETQYF.

The gene calls are TRBV7-9 and TRBJ1-1; TRBD1 aligns across 7 bases. This CDR3 region has 15 residues. The germline gives CDR1 SEHNR, CDR2 FQNEAQ (reference sequence). V shed 1 base and J 5 bases; nucleotides not matched to a gene: 7. The chain's CDR3 is CASSLGWQGGTEAFF. The CDR3 nucleotides are TGTGCCAGCAGCTTAGGGTGGCAGGGGGGAACTGAAGCTTTCTTT. Looking up the rest from reference TRBV7-9 and TRBJ1-1 gives the full variable domain: DTGVSQNPRHKITKRGQNVTFRCDPISEHNRLYWYRQTLGQGPEFLTYFQNEAQLEKSRLLSDRFSAERPKGSFSTLEIQRTEQGDSAMYLCASSLGWQGGTEAFFGQGTRLTVV.

This clone has more than one count but fewer than ten. DNA of the CDR3: TGTGCCAGTAGTCAAGGAGGACAGTTCTCAGAAGCTTTCTTT. Protein sequence: CASSQGGQFSEAFF. The V call is TRBV19, the J call TRBJ1-1; tentatively, D is TRBD1 (6 bases). V was pared by 5 bases and J by 8 bases, with 18 bases between. CDR1 and CDR2 from the germline V gene are LNHDA and SQIVND (reference sequence). The length of the CDR3 is 14 residues. The variable domain in full, completed from reference TRBV19 and TRBJ1-1, reads DGGITQSPKYLFRKEGQNVTLSCEQNLNHDAMYWYRQDPGQGLRLIYYSQIVNDFQKGDIAEGYSVSREKKESFPLTVTSAQKNPTAFYLCASSQGGQFSEAFFGQGTRLTVV.

The J gene is TRBJ2-5, the V gene TRBV13; TRBD1 is a possible D gene (6 bases). V was cut by 3 bases and J by 4 bases, with 9 bases left in between. Germline lookup yields CDR1 PRHDT and CDR2 FYEKMQ (reference sequence). The CDR3 covers 13 residues. The CDR3 spells CASSLPGAETQYF. The CDR3 DNA sequence: TGTGCCAGCAGCTTGCCAGGGGCAGAGACCCAGTACTTC.

This clone was found once. The chain has TRBV27 and TRBJ2-3; D might be TRBD2 (7 bases). The CDR3 consists of 14 residues. Germline CDR1 MNHEY, CDR2 SMNVEV (reference sequence). V was cut by 3 bases and J by 2 bases, with 9 bases left in between. The CDR3 loop reads CASSFGGATDTQYF. For the CDR3, the DNA is TGTGCCAGCAGTTTTGGGGGGGCCACAGATACGCAGTATTTT.

The V gene is TRBV6-5, the J gene TRBJ1-4; D is perhaps TRBD1 (5 bases). V was clipped by 0 bases and J by 7 bases, with 12 bases between them. Germline CDR1 is MNHEY and CDR2 is SVGAGI. CDR3 size: 15 residues. CDR3: CASSYSVGGGEKLFF. Here the CDR3 DNA reads TGTGCCAGCAGTTACTCCGTTGGGGGGGGTGAAAAACTGTTTTTT.

The J gene is TRBJ1-3, the V gene TRBV28; tentatively, D is TRBD1 (5 bases). The germline V and J ends were trimmed by 6 bases and 0 bases, with 15 bases remaining between them. The CDR3 is 16 amino acids. In germline, CDR1 is MDHEN, CDR2 SYDVKM. Here the CDR3 DNA reads TGTGCCAGCAGGAGAAGTGGTCAGGGCTCTGGAAACACCATATATTTT. Protein product: CASRRSGQGSGNTIYF.

J is TRBJ2-2 and V is TRBV28; the match to TRBD1 covers 9 bases. The germline V gene has CDR1 MDHEN and CDR2 SYDVKM. The CDR3 loop spans 16 amino acids. With V trimmed by 10 bases and J by 6 bases, 15 bases remained unmatched. The DNA of the CDR3 is TGTGCCACAGAGCACCGACAGGGGGGAGACGCCGGGGAGCTGTTTTTT. As protein: CATEHRQGGDAGELFF.

The V call is TRBV30, the J call TRBJ1-2, with D possibly TRBD1 on 6 matching bases. The V gene lost 0 bases and the J gene lost 1 base, with 6 bases spanning the gap. Per germline, CDR1 GTSNPN and CDR2 SVGIG (reference sequence). The length of the CDR3 is 13 residues. CDR3 region: CAWSVGHNYGYTF. The CDR3 bases are TGTGCCTGGAGTGTGGGACATAACTATGGCTACACCTTC.

Only one count was recorded for this clone. The chain uses TRBV6-6 and TRBJ1-5, with 7 bases matching TRBD1. Germline values: CDR1 MNHNY, CDR2 SVGAGI (reference sequence). The CDR3 sequence is 15 residues long. V lost 7 bases and J lost 0; bases outside the gene matches: 6. The DNA of the CDR3 is TGTGCCAGCATAGGACAGGCCCCTAGCAATCAGCCCCAGCATTTT. It is translated as CASIGQAPSNQPQHF.

The gene calls are TRBV4-2 and TRBJ1-5; a weak D match, TRBD1 (5 bases). The CDR3 is made up of 15 amino acids. V was pared by 1 base and J by 2 bases, with 9 bases between. Germline CDR1 and CDR2: LGHNA and YNFKEQ. The CDR3 reads CASSQAGGGNQPQHF. As DNA, the CDR3 is TGTGCCAGCAGCCAAGCGGGGGGAGGCAATCAGCCCCAGCATTTT.

The V call is TRBV29-1, the J call TRBJ2-7; TRBD1 agrees at 9 bases. Germline values: CDR1 SQVTM, CDR2 ANQGSEA. The CDR3 is 13 amino acids. Trimming removed 6 bases from V and 9 bases from J; junction bases left unmatched: 12. CDR3 in amino acids: CSVSPGTGLSQYF. In DNA, the CDR3 is TGCAGCGTGTCGCCAGGGACAGGGCTTTCGCAGTACTTC.

The chain carries TRBV6-6 and TRBJ1-1, with D maybe TRBD1 (5 bases). V lost 0 bases, J lost 4 bases, and 12 bases lay in between. The CDR3 runs 15 residues. Germline CDR1 MNHNY, CDR2 SVGAGI (reference sequence). This CDR3 reads CASSYSGVEGTEAFF. The CDR3 DNA sequence: TGTGCCAGCAGTTACTCGGGGGTGGAGGGCACTGAAGCTTTCTTT.

V is TRBV18 and J is TRBJ1-1, with 9 bases identical to TRBD1. CDR1 and CDR2 (germline): KGHSH, LQKENI. The CDR3 runs to 17 residues. Unmatched junction bases numbered 15, after V lost 6 bases and J lost 4 bases. The CDR3 nucleotides read TGTGCCAGCTCCCAACTGGACAGGGGCCCCCTGAGCACTGAAGCTTTCTTT. Protein sequence: CASSQLDRGPLSTEAFF.

The gene calls are TRBV7-9 and TRBJ2-7; TRBD1 aligns across 9 bases. The junction had 7 bases not matched to a gene; V was cut back by 6 bases and J by 4 bases. The CDR3 sequence is 14 residues long. Germline CDR1 reads SEHNR; CDR2 reads FQNEAQ (reference sequence). The DNA of the CDR3 is TGTGCCAGCAGTGAAACAGGGGGCAAATACGAGCAGTACTTC. Amino acid sequence: CASSETGGKYEQYF.

The V gene is TRBV6-5, the J gene TRBJ2-7; no definite D call. Per germline, CDR1 MNHEY and CDR2 SVGAGI. V dropped 0 bases and J dropped 1 base, with 4 bases sitting between them. The CDR3 is 13 amino acids. CDR3 residues: CASSYSRSYEQYF. For the CDR3, the DNA is TGTGCCAGCAGTTACTCCAGGTCCTACGAGCAGTACTTC.

The CDR3, as DNA: TGTGCCAGCAGTCCCGGGATATTCACAGATACGCAGTATTTT. It yields the protein CASSPGIFTDTQYF. The chain couples TRBV28 to TRBJ2-3; tentatively, D is TRBD2 (5 bases). The CDR3 sequence is 14 residues long. V shed 5 bases and J shed 2 bases, with 11 bases lying between them. Germline V gene sequence: CDR1 MDHEN, CDR2 SYDVKM.

The V gene is TRBV9, the J gene TRBJ2-7; D is possibly TRBD1 (6 bases). The CDR3 spans 13 residues. CDR1 and CDR2 from the germline V gene are SGDLS and YYNGEE. Trimming shortened V by 0 bases and J by 3 bases, and 7 bases separated the two germline ends. The CDR3 nucleotides read TGTGCCAGCAGCGTAGTAGGGGGCTACGAGCAGTACTTC. Translated: CASSVVGGYEQYF.